The rows below give T cell receptor beta chains drawn from one sample of a study of T cells after yellow fever vaccination. TCRdb redid the calling of the 5' RACE reads with MiXCR, one entry per CDR3 protein. The sample contains 500,000 to 650,000 distinct CDR3 sequences, approximately 12% of which appear only once. The sample in question was PBMCs, obtained on the day of the yellow fever booster vaccination. These receptors were collected from a man between 25 and 39 years old who received the YFV17D yellow fever vaccine. Both conserved end residues are trimmed from each CDR3. The D gene is left open where the match is weak.

v_call: TRBV28; d_call: .; j_call: TRBJ2-7; cdr3_aa: ATRHYEQY
v_call: TRBV5-1; d_call: TRBD2; j_call: TRBJ2-1; cdr3_aa: ASSLGTSGSHDHNEQF
v_call: TRBV20-1; d_call: .; j_call: TRBJ2-1; cdr3_aa: SEVGSAYNEQF
v_call: TRBV7-9; d_call: .; j_call: TRBJ1-1; cdr3_aa: ASSLALEKNTEAF
v_call: TRBV13; d_call: .; j_call: TRBJ2-7; cdr3_aa: ASSLGLGHKPYEQY
v_call: TRBV3-1; d_call: .; j_call: TRBJ1-2; cdr3_aa: ASSMRDYGYT
v_call: TRBV4-1; d_call: .; j_call: TRBJ1-4; cdr3_aa: ASSRPGRNEKLF
v_call: TRBV6-1; d_call: TRBD1; j_call: TRBJ1-2; cdr3_aa: ASSRQGQNYGYT
v_call: TRBV5-6; d_call: .; j_call: TRBJ1-2; cdr3_aa: ASSSGQFGYT
v_call: TRBV6-5; d_call: .; j_call: TRBJ2-2; cdr3_aa: ASRQVTGELF
v_call: TRBV5-6; d_call: TRBD2; j_call: TRBJ2-3; cdr3_aa: ASSSGTSGKVTDTQY
v_call: TRBV5-1; d_call: TRBD2; j_call: TRBJ2-1; cdr3_aa: ASSFDSKVSGSNEQF
v_call: TRBV4-1; d_call: .; j_call: TRBJ2-5; cdr3_aa: ASSQDENGEETQY
v_call: TRBV20-1; d_call: .; j_call: TRBJ2-7; cdr3_aa: SARNPYEQY
v_call: TRBV7-2; d_call: TRBD2; j_call: TRBJ2-3; cdr3_aa: ASSLTSARGGDTQY
v_call: TRBV15; d_call: .; j_call: TRBJ1-6; cdr3_aa: ATSRDIALGSPLH
v_call: TRBV28; d_call: TRBD1; j_call: TRBJ2-7; cdr3_aa: ASSSIKAGTAYEQY
v_call: TRBV3-1; d_call: .; j_call: TRBJ2-4; cdr3_aa: ASSQGTGVTKNIQY
v_call: TRBV27; d_call: .; j_call: TRBJ2-5; cdr3_aa: ASSLSRWETQY
v_call: TRBV2; d_call: .; j_call: TRBJ1-4; cdr3_aa: ASSERGPNEKLF
v_call: TRBV6-2/TRBV6-3; d_call: .; j_call: TRBJ1-5; cdr3_aa: ASSYVGGAGQPQH
v_call: TRBV21-1; d_call: .; j_call: TRBJ2-7; cdr3_aa: ASSTVGDTFYEQY
v_call: TRBV7-8; d_call: .; j_call: TRBJ2-7; cdr3_aa: ASSLERVAYEQY
v_call: TRBV20-1; d_call: TRBD2; j_call: TRBJ2-7; cdr3_aa: SARPGLEAYEQY
v_call: TRBV5-1; d_call: .; j_call: TRBJ1-2; cdr3_aa: ASRRAGTDDYGYT
v_call: TRBV14; d_call: .; j_call: TRBJ2-1; cdr3_aa: ASSQEVSGNEQF
v_call: TRBV20-1; d_call: .; j_call: TRBJ2-7; cdr3_aa: SARKSGPATLYEQY
v_call: TRBV5-1; d_call: TRBD2; j_call: TRBJ2-2; cdr3_aa: ASSLAGSGYTGELF
v_call: TRBV28; d_call: .; j_call: TRBJ1-5; cdr3_aa: ASSSYRSQKAQPQH
v_call: TRBV7-6; d_call: .; j_call: TRBJ2-1; cdr3_aa: ASSLAHNEQF
v_call: TRBV20-1; d_call: TRBD1; j_call: TRBJ2-1; cdr3_aa: SAIGQASESRSNEQF
v_call: TRBV11-2; d_call: .; j_call: TRBJ2-3; cdr3_aa: ASNLATDTQY
v_call: TRBV5-1; d_call: .; j_call: TRBJ2-1; cdr3_aa: ASSHGSITTNNEQF
v_call: TRBV18; d_call: TRBD1; j_call: TRBJ2-5; cdr3_aa: ASSPSGQIETQY
v_call: TRBV30; d_call: .; j_call: TRBJ1-1; cdr3_aa: AWTRGGGTEAF
v_call: TRBV7-7; d_call: .; j_call: TRBJ2-3; cdr3_aa: ASSTPGTDTQY
v_call: TRBV29-1; d_call: .; j_call: TRBJ2-7; cdr3_aa: STTAGSDEQY
v_call: TRBV20-1; d_call: .; j_call: TRBJ2-1; cdr3_aa: SARDRGRDYNEQF
v_call: TRBV11-2; d_call: TRBD2; j_call: TRBJ2-1; cdr3_aa: ASSPTALAGAGNEQF
v_call: TRBV7-6; d_call: TRBD2; j_call: TRBJ2-7; cdr3_aa: ASSFLGRAYEQY
v_call: TRBV7-6; d_call: TRBD2; j_call: TRBJ2-3; cdr3_aa: ASSYTSGRGDTQY
v_call: TRBV7-2; d_call: .; j_call: TRBJ2-3; cdr3_aa: ASGPGAGDTQY
v_call: TRBV24-1; d_call: .; j_call: TRBJ2-5; cdr3_aa: ATSVGGEETQY